Sequencing of this T cell receptor (beta chain) was carried out in a study of STAT5B mutations in CD4+ large granular lymphocyte leukemia. Germline values: CDR1 SEHNR, CDR2 FQNEAQ (reference sequence). The CDR3 length is 16 residues. The V gene end was trimmed by 3 bases and the J gene end by 1 base; junction bases not matched to a gene: 9. Authors' analysis steps: Productive clonotypes were detectable down to 2.59 x 10-5 frequency. Sequenced by immunoSEQ multiplex PCR; TCRdb stores in-frame clones only, minus some. D and trimming come from the DNA, and the V and J calls and clone size come from that table. The repertoire holds fewer than 50,000 clones, 84% seen once, with less than 0.4% in the top ten. There are a few counts of this clone.

The rearrangement links TRBV7-9 to TRBJ2-7, with 7 bases that match TRBD2. Specimen: CD4+ T cells from blood buffy coats. The receptor's source is a human donor in good health. Here the CDR3 DNA reads TGTGCCAGCAGCTTCCGCGGTAGCGGGTGGTCCTACGAGCAGTACTTC. It encodes CASSFRGSGWSYEQYF.